Listed below are T cell receptor beta chains from one sample, sequenced in a study of blood T cell repertoires in COVID-19. Repertoires were generated with immunoSEQ multiplex PCR, while TCRdb's copy carries only in-frame clones and drops some. Of approximately 140,000 clones listed, 80% to 90% were seen once; the top ten hold roughly 3%. The sequenced sample was peripheral blood. The receptors originated from a man between 65 and 85 years old with acute or convalescent COVID-19. The CDR3 runs from the conserved cysteine through the conserved F or W. Part of the rows lack a size; the others show once, few, many or a class for expanded clones.

clone_size	v_call	j_call	cdr3_aa
once	TRBV7-9	TRBJ2-6	CASSLRGATGPGANVLTF
-	TRBV13	TRBJ2-5	CASSLVFRGRAQETQYF
-	TRBV7-2	TRBJ1-2	CASSPDTNYGYTF
once	TRBV4-3	TRBJ2-1	CASSQASGASYNEQFF
-	TRBV11-1	TRBJ2-5	CASSLGETQYF
-	TRBV19	TRBJ2-3	CASRGSAINTDTQYF
once	TRBV18	TRBJ2-5	CASGGQGQGSETQYF
-	TRBV7-2	TRBJ1-5	CASSLQGTGPQHF
once	TRBV3-1/TRBV3-2	TRBJ1-4	CASSPQDRGNEKLFF
-	TRBV11-2	TRBJ2-5	CASSLKAGGPQETQYF
-	TRBV5-4	TRBJ2-1	CASSGRQGTVNEQFF
-	TRBV29-1	TRBJ2-5	CSHGGGGPETQYF
-	TRBV7-2	TRBJ1-2	CASSGWTGGNINYGYTF